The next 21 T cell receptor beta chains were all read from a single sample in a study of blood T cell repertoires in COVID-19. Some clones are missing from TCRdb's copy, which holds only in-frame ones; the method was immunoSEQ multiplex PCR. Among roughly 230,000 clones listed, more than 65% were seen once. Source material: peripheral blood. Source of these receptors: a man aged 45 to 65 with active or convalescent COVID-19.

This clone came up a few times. CDR3 in amino acids: CASSLVAETQYF. CDR3 nucleotides: TGCGCCAGCAGCTTGGTAGCAGAGACCCAGTACTTC. The gene calls are TRBV5-1 and TRBJ2-5; no clear D. Germline V gene sequence: CDR1 SGHRS, CDR2 YFSETQ. The V and J ends lost 0 bases and 4 bases respectively, with 4 bases between them. This CDR3 spans 12 amino acids. Drawing the rest from reference TRBV5-1 and TRBJ2-5, the complete variable domain is KAGVTQTPRYLIKTRGQQVTLSCSPISGHRSVSWYQQTPGQGLQFLFEYFSETQRNKGNFPGRFSGRQFSNSRSEMNVSTLELGDSALYLCASSLVAETQYFGPGTRLLVL.

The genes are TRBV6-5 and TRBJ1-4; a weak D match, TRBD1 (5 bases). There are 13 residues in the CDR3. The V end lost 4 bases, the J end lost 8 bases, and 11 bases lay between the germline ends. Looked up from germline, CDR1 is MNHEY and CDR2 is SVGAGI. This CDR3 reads CASSFDSWEKLFF. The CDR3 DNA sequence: TGTGCCAGCAGTTTTGACAGCTGGGAAAAACTGTTTTTT.

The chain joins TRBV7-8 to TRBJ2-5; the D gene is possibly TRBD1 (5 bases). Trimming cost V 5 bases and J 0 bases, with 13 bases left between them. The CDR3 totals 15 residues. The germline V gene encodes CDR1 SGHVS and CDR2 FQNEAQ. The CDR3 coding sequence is TGTGCCAGCAGCCGTCATAGGGGTAACCAAGAGACCCAGTACTTC. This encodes CASSRHRGNQETQYF.

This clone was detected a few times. The CDR3 here is CAWSVPGGTEAFF. CDR3 sequence (DNA): TGTGCCTGGAGTGTACCAGGGGGCACTGAAGCTTTCTTT. The chain has TRBV30 and TRBJ1-1, with TRBD1 matching over 7 bases. The CDR3 extends over 13 amino acids. The V segment lost 0 bases and the J segment 4 bases; nucleotides outside the gene matches: 2. The germline gives CDR1 GTSNPN, CDR2 SVGIG (reference sequence).

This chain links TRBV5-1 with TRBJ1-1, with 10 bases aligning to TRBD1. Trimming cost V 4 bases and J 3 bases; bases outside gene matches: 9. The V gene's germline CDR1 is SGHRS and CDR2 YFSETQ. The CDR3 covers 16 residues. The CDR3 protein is CASSTLLGTGDTEAFF. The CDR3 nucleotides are TGCGCCAGCAGCACATTATTAGGGACAGGGGACACTGAAGCTTTCTTT.

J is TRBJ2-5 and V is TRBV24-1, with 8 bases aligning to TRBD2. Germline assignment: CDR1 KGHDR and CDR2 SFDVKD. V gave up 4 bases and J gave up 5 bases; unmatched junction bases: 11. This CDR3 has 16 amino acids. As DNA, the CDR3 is TGTGCCACCAGTGACACGCTCGCGGGGGGCCGGGAGACCCAGTACTTC. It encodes CATSDTLAGGRETQYF.

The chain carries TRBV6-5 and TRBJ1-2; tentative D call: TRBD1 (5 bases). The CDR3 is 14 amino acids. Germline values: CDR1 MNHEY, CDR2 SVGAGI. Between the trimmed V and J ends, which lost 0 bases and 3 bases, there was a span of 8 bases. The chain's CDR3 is CASSYSIQDYGYTF. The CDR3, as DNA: TGTGCCAGCAGTTACTCGATACAGGACTATGGCTACACCTTC.

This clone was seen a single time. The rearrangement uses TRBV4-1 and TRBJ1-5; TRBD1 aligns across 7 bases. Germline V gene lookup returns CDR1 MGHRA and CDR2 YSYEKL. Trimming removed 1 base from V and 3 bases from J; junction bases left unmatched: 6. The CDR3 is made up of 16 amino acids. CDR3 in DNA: TGCGCCAGCAGCCAAGGTACAGGGGCGGACAATCAGCCCCAGCATTTT. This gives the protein CASSQGTGADNQPQHF.

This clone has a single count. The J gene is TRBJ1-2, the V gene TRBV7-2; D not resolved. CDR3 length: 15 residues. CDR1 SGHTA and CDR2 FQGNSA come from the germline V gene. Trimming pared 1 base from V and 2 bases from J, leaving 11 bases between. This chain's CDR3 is CASSLGSAGNYGYTF. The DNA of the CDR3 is TGTGCCAGCAGCTTAGGTTCAGCGGGAAACTATGGCTACACCTTC. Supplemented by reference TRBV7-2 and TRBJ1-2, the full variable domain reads GAGVSQSPSNKVTEKGKDVELRCDPISGHTALYWYRQSLGQGLEFLIYFQGNSAPDKSGLPSDRFSAERTGGSVSTLTIQRTQQEDSAVYLCASSLGSAGNYGYTFGSGTRLTVV.

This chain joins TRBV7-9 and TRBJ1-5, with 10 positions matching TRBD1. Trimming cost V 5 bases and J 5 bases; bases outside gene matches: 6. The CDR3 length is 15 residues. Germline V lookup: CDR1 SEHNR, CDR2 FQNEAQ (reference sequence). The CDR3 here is CASSPGTGADQPQHF. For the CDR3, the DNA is TGTGCCAGCAGCCCCGGGACAGGGGCGGATCAGCCCCAGCATTTT.

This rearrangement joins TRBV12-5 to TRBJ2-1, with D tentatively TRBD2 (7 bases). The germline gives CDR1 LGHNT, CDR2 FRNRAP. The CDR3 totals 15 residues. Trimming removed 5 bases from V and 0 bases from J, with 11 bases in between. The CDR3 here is CASGRGASSYNEQFF. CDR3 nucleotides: TGTGCTAGTGGTCGGGGGGCCAGCTCCTACAATGAGCAGTTCTTC.

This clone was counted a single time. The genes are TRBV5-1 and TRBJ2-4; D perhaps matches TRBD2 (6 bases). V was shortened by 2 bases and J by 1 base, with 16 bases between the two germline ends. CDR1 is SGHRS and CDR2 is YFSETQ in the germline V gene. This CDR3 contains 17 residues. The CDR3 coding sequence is TGCGCCAGCAGCTTCCGGGGGAGGCTTTTGGCCAAAAACATTCAGTACTTC. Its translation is CASSFRGRLLAKNIQYF. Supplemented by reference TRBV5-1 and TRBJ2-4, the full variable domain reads KAGVTQTPRYLIKTRGQQVTLSCSPISGHRSVSWYQQTPGQGLQFLFEYFSETQRNKGNFPGRFSGRQFSNSRSEMNVSTLELGDSALYLCASSFRGRLLAKNIQYFGAGTRLSVL.

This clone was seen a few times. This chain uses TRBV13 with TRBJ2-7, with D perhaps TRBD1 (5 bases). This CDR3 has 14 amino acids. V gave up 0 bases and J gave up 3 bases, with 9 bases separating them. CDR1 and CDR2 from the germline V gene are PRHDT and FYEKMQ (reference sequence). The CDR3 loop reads CASSLGGRLYEQYF. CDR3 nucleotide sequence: TGTGCCAGCAGCTTAGGGGGGCGTCTCTACGAGCAGTACTTC.

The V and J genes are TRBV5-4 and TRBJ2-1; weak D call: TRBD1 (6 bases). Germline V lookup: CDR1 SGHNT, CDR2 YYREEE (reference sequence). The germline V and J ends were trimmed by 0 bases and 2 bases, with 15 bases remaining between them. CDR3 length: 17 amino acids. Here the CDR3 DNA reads TGTGCCAGCAGCTTGGGGCAGGGGCCGTCTACCTACAATGAGCAGTTCTTC. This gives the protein CASSLGQGPSTYNEQFF.

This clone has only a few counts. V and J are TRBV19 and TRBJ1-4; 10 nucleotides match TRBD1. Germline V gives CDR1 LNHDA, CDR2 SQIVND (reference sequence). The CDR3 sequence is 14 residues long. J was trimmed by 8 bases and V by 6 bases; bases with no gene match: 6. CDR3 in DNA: TGTGCCAGTAGCGACAGGGGGCCTCGGGAAAAACTGTTTTTT. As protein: CASSDRGPREKLFF.

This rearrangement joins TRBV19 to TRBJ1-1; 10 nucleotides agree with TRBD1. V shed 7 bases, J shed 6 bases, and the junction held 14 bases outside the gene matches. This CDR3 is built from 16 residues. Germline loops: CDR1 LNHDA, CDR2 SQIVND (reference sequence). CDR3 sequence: CASTLGQGGGVSEAFF. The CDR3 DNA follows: TGTGCCAGTACTCTCGGACAGGGGGGCGGTGTATCTGAAGCTTTCTTT.

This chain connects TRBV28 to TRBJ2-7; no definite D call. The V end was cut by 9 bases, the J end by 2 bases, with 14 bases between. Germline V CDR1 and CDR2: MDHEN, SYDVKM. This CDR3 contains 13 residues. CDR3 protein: CASYTGSTYEQYF. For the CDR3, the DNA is TGTGCCAGTTATACCGGGTCTACCTACGAGCAGTACTTC.

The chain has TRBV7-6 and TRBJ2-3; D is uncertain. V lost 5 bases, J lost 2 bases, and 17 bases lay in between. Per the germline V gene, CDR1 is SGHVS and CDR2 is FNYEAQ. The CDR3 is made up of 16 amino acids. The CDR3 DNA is TGTGCCAGCAGCCCCTCGTTCCGCGCGATCACAGATACGCAGTATTTT. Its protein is CASSPSFRAITDTQYF.

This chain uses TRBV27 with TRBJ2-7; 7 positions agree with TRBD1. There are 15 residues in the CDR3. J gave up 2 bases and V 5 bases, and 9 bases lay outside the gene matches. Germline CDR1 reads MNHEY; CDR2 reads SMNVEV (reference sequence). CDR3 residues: CASSPRTGGPYEQYF. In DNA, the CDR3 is TGTGCCAGCAGTCCCCGGACAGGCGGCCCCTACGAGCAGTACTTC.

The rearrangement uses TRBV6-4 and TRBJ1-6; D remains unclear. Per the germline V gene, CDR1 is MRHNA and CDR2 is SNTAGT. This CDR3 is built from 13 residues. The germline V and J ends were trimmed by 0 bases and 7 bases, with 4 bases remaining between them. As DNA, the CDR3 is TGTGCCAGCAGTGACTCGACAAATTCACCCCTCCACTTT. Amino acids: CASSDSTNSPLHF.

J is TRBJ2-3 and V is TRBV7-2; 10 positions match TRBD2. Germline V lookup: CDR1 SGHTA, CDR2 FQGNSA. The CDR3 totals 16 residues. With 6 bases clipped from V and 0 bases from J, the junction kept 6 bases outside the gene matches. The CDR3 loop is CASSWSGGASTDTQYF. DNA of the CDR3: TGTGCCAGCAGTTGGAGCGGGGGGGCGAGCACAGATACGCAGTATTTT.